The 5 T cell receptor beta chains listed next were all sequenced from one sample in a study of shared T cell receptors in the human thymus. Libraries were prepared by immunoSEQ multiplex PCR; TCRdb keeps only in-frame clonotypes and omits some of them. This table holds around 68,000 clones, nearly 95% found once. The specimen was thymocytes. The receptors come from a human donor.

V usage is TRBV9 and J usage is TRBJ2-5; D might be TRBD1 (6 bases). There are 17 residues in the CDR3. The germline V gene encodes CDR1 SGDLS and CDR2 YYNGEE. V dropped 0 bases and J dropped 9 bases, with 24 bases sitting between them. The CDR3 sequence: CASSVEGWGQGSIPQYF. The CDR3 DNA follows: TGTGCCAGCAGCGTAGAGGGCTGGGGTCAGGGGAGTATCCCCCAGTACTTC.

The chain links TRBV19 to TRBJ2-3, with D tentatively TRBD1 (6 bases). The V and J ends lost 7 bases and 3 bases respectively, with 11 bases between them. The CDR3 loop spans 13 amino acids. Germline assignment: CDR1 LNHDA and CDR2 SQIVND (reference sequence). CDR3 in amino acids: CASIPDRTDTQYF. The CDR3 DNA follows: TGTGCCAGTATACCCGACAGGACAGATACGCAGTATTTT.

The rearrangement joins TRBV15 to TRBJ2-7; D is undetermined. V dropped 5 bases and J dropped 1 base, with 15 bases sitting between them. CDR1 is LNHNV and CDR2 is YYDKDF in the germline V gene (reference sequence). This CDR3 has 15 amino acids. In DNA, the CDR3 is TGTGCCACCAGCCCTCAACCCCCGGATTCCTACGAGCAGTACTTC. Translation gives CATSPQPPDSYEQYF.

The V gene is TRBV2, the J gene TRBJ2-1; unclear D gene. Trimming shortened V by 7 bases and J by 4 bases, and 17 bases separated the two germline ends. There are 15 residues in the CDR3. Germline CDR1 and CDR2: SNHLY and FYNNEI. The CDR3 bases are TGTGCCAGCACGGCAGTTTATAAGGCTTACAATGAGCAGTTCTTC. Translation: CASTAVYKAYNEQFF.

This chain links TRBV7-3 with TRBJ1-4; 7 nucleotides line up with TRBD1. Germline CDR1 and CDR2: SGHTA and FQGTGA. The CDR3 spans 15 residues. Trimming took 5 bases from V and 5 from J; bases not matched to a gene: 8. The CDR3 sequence: CASSATGTENEKLFF. The DNA of the CDR3 is TGTGCCAGCAGCGCGACCGGGACAGAAAATGAAAAACTGTTTTTT.